These 27 T cell receptor beta chains were sequenced from one sample in a study of cytomegalovirus exposure and HLA in healthy donors. Researchers ran the PCR with 60 Vbeta and 13 Jbeta primers. This table comes from immunoSEQ multiplex PCR, and its TCRdb copy is limited to in-frame clones, with some not included. This sample has under 200,000 clones, with roughly 84% found just once. Sequencing input: PBMCs. The receptors come from a boy younger than 10 in good health and CMV-seronegative.

With respect to this clone: The germline gene is not matched at one end of the junction; a read error may be the cause. This chain links TRBV5-6 with TRBJ2-1; D is possibly TRBD1 (6 bases). This CDR3 contains 15 residues. CDR1 is SGHDT, CDR2 YYEEEE, per germline. The CDR3 DNA sequence: TGTGCCAGCAGCCTGCAGGGCTTGAGGGACAATGTGCAGTTCTTC. The encoded protein is CASSLQGLRDNVQFF.

This clone has a single count. This chain joins TRBV2 and TRBJ1-5; 7 bases map to TRBD1. Trimming at V came to 5 bases and at J to 0 bases, leaving 4 bases not matched to a gene. CDR3 size: 15 residues. CDR1 and CDR2 from the germline V gene are SNHLY and FYNNEI. CDR3 bases: TGTGCCAGCAGTTCAGACAGGGATAGCAATCAGCCCCAGCATTTT. It yields the protein CASSSDRDSNQPQHF. Full variable domain (missing parts from reference TRBV2 and TRBJ1-5): EPEVTQTPSHQVTQMGQEVILRCVPISNHLYFYWYRQILGQKVEFLVSFYNNEISEKSEIFDDQFSVERPDGSNFTLKIRSTKLEDSAMYFCASSSDRDSNQPQHFGDGTRLSIL.

This clone came up once. V usage is TRBV2 and J usage is TRBJ1-4, with D hard to call. With 4 bases removed from V and 4 bases from J, the gap between germline ends came to 13 bases. CDR1 and CDR2 (germline): SNHLY, FYNNEI. The CDR3 runs 15 residues. Here the CDR3 reads CASSGRHLGNEKLFF. The CDR3 bases are TGTGCCAGCAGTGGCAGGCACCTTGGTAATGAAAAACTGTTTTTT.

The V gene is TRBV5-6, the J gene TRBJ1-5; TRBD1 might be the D (6 bases). CDR1 SGHDT and CDR2 YYEEEE come from the germline V gene. This CDR3 spans 16 amino acids. V was trimmed by 1 base and J by 2 bases, leaving 13 bases between them. Here the CDR3 DNA reads TGTGCCAGCAGCTTGTGGGCGGACAGTGGCAATCAGCCCCAGCATTTT. It is translated as CASSLWADSGNQPQHF.

There are a few counts of this clone. The chain couples TRBV10-3 to TRBJ2-7, with D possibly being TRBD2 (5 bases). CDR1 and CDR2 (germline): ENHRY, SYGVKD. This CDR3 spans 12 amino acids. The V gene lost 6 bases and the J gene lost 4 bases, with 10 bases spanning the gap. CDR3 amino acids: CAIREDGYEQYF. In DNA form, the CDR3 reads TGTGCCATCAGGGAGGACGGGTACGAGCAGTACTTC.

This rearrangement joins TRBV6-6 to TRBJ2-7; possibly TRBD2 for D (7 bases). The germline V gene encodes CDR1 MNHNY and CDR2 SVGAGI (reference sequence). The ends were cut back, 0 bases at V and 7 bases at J, with 13 bases in the middle. The CDR3 loop spans 14 amino acids. CDR3 bases: TGTGCCAGCAGTTACTCTGGGGGGGCGCGGGAGCAGTACTTC. It translates to CASSYSGGAREQYF.

This rearrangement joins TRBV19 to TRBJ1-2; 8 bases agree with TRBD1. Trimming cost V 7 bases and J 6 bases; bases outside gene matches: 7. The germline V gene has CDR1 LNHDA and CDR2 SQIVND (reference sequence). CDR3 length: 13 residues. CDR3 region: CASTQQGADGYTF. Written as DNA, the CDR3 is TGTGCCAGTACGCAGCAGGGGGCTGATGGCTACACCTTC. Full variable domain (rest looked up from reference TRBV19 and TRBJ1-2): DGGITQSPKYLFRKEGQNVTLSCEQNLNHDAMYWYRQDPGQGLRLIYYSQIVNDFQKGDIAEGYSVSREKKESFPLTVTSAQKNPTAFYLCASTQQGADGYTFGSGTRLTVV.

The genes are TRBV18 and TRBJ2-7, with D perhaps matching TRBD1 (5 bases). Between the trimmed V and J ends, which lost 3 bases and 6 bases, there was a span of 12 bases. The CDR3 spans 13 residues. Germline V gives CDR1 KGHSH, CDR2 LQKENI. CDR3 in amino acids: CASSPRQYVEQYF. CDR3 DNA sequence: TGTGCCAGCTCACCGAGACAGTACGTCGAGCAGTACTTC.

V gene TRBV2 combines with J gene TRBJ2-5; the match to TRBD2 covers 7 bases. Germline V CDR1 and CDR2: SNHLY, FYNNEI. With 4 bases clipped from V and 5 bases from J, the junction kept 7 bases outside the gene matches. The CDR3 has 14 amino acids. The CDR3 protein is CASSASGAGETQYF. The CDR3 region has the DNA TGTGCCAGCAGTGCCAGCGGGGCAGGGGAGACCCAGTACTTC.

This chain connects TRBV9 to TRBJ1-5, with D perhaps TRBD1 (5 bases). The germline CDR1 and CDR2 sequences are SGDLS and YYNGEE. There are 14 residues in the CDR3. The ends were cut back, 2 bases at V and 6 bases at J, with 12 bases in the middle. CDR3 sequence (DNA): TGTGCCAGCAGCGTTGGGGGGGTCGGTCAGCCCCAGCATTTT. Its protein is CASSVGGVGQPQHF. Full variable domain (rest looked up from reference TRBV9 and TRBJ1-5): DSGVTQTPKHLITATGQRVTLRCSPRSGDLSVYWYQQSLDQGLQFLIQYYNGEERAKGNILERFSAQQFPDLHSELNLSSLELGDSALYFCASSVGGVGQPQHFGDGTRLSIL.

This chain uses TRBV27 with TRBJ1-1, with 7 bases fitting TRBD1. The CDR3 runs 16 residues. The germline CDR1 and CDR2 sequences are MNHEY and SMNVEV (reference sequence). V shed 5 bases and J 2 bases; nucleotides not matched to a gene: 11. CDR3 protein: CASSAGTARSNTEAFF. Here the CDR3 DNA reads TGTGCCAGCAGTGCGGGGACAGCCAGGTCTAACACTGAAGCTTTCTTT.

A few counts support this clone. The chain links TRBV6-5 to TRBJ2-3; D call uncertain. The CDR3 runs to 11 residues. In germline, CDR1 is MNHEY, CDR2 SVGAGI. V lost 6 bases, J lost 11 bases, and 12 bases lay in between. The DNA of the CDR3 is TGTGCCAGCAGATACGCGTTGCGGCAGTATTTT. Translation: CASRYALRQYF.

V usage is TRBV6-5 and J usage is TRBJ2-1; no reliable D call. The V and J ends lost 9 bases and 4 bases respectively, with 13 bases between them. CDR1 is MNHEY, CDR2 SVGAGI, per germline. CDR3 length: 13 amino acids. The CDR3 DNA follows: TGTGCCAGTTACACAGCCGAGTACAATGAGCAGTTCTTC. Its protein product is CASYTAEYNEQFF.

This clone appeared a few times. V usage is TRBV11-2 and J usage is TRBJ1-1; D possibly corresponds to TRBD1 (5 bases). The V and J ends lost 1 base and 4 bases respectively, with 10 bases between them. CDR3 size: 14 residues. Looked up from germline, CDR1 is SGHAT and CDR2 is FQNNGV. CDR3 region: CASSLGGGGTEAFF. The CDR3 DNA follows: TGTGCCAGCAGCTTAGGGGGGGGAGGCACTGAAGCTTTCTTT.

The V gene is TRBV5-6, the J gene TRBJ2-1, with 7 bases lining up with TRBD2. CDR1 and CDR2 from the germline V gene are SGHDT and YYEEEE. With V trimmed by 4 bases and J by 7 bases, 20 bases remained unmatched. The CDR3 extends over 18 amino acids. In nucleotides, the CDR3 is TGTGCCAGCAGCGTCTCCCCTAGCGGCATCTCCCAATGGAATGAGCAGTTCTTC. Residues: CASSVSPSGISQWNEQFF.

The V and J genes are TRBV21-1 and TRBJ2-7; the D call TRBD2 from the table was never checked on the DNA. TRBV21-1 is a pseudogene. The CDR3 is 20 residues long. The CDR3 loop reads CASSKGPGVAGALRGDEQYF. In DNA form, the CDR3 reads TGTGCCAGCAGCAAAGGCCCGGGGGTAGCGGGAGCCCTAAGAGGAGACGAGCAGTACTTC.

V gene TRBV6-1 combines with J gene TRBJ2-3, with TRBD1 as a possible D gene (5 bases). The CDR3 is 17 residues long. V was cut by 0 bases and J by 0 bases, with 13 bases left in between. The germline V gene has CDR1 MNHNS and CDR2 SASEGT. The CDR3 DNA is TGTGCCAGCAGTGAAGCGCTGCTAGGGGTTAGCACAGATACGCAGTATTTT. Translation gives CASSEALLGVSTDTQYF.

V usage is TRBV4-1 and J usage is TRBJ1-1; D might be TRBD1 (6 bases). The CDR3 is 13 amino acids. Germline values: CDR1 MGHRA, CDR2 YSYEKL. Trimming left V 5 bases short and J 7 bases short, with 14 bases between. The CDR3 bases are TGCGCCAGCAGCTCCACAGGGCTCCTTGAAGCTTTCTTT. This codes for CASSSTGLLEAFF.

J is TRBJ2-5 and V is TRBV6-1; D might be TRBD2 (6 bases). Trimming left V 7 bases short and J 5 bases short, with 20 bases between. The germline V gene encodes CDR1 MNHNS and CDR2 SASEGT. CDR3 size: 15 residues. CDR3 region: CASTEGTAARETQYF. CDR3 in DNA: TGTGCCAGCACCGAAGGGACTGCCGCCCGGGAGACCCAGTACTTC.

The rearrangement uses TRBV11-3 and TRBJ2-1, with TRBD2 matching over 14 bases. The CDR3 is made up of 15 amino acids. Germline assignment: CDR1 SGHNT and CDR2 YENEEA. The ends lost 3 bases at V and 9 bases at J; junction bases unmatched: 4. CDR3 sequence reads: CASSLGTSGSGEQFF. The CDR3 DNA reads TGTGCCAGCAGCTTGGGGACTAGCGGGAGCGGTGAGCAGTTCTTC.

The chain has TRBV5-4 and TRBJ1-4; the D gene is possibly TRBD1 (5 bases). In germline, CDR1 is SGHNT, CDR2 YYREEE (reference sequence). CDR3 length: 15 amino acids. Trimming cost V 4 bases and J 0 bases, with 10 bases left between them. CDR3 sequence (DNA): TGTGCCAGCAGCCGGACACCCGCAACTAATGAAAAACTGTTTTTT. Its translation is CASSRTPATNEKLFF.

This clone occurred once. The V gene is TRBV11-2, the J gene TRBJ2-7; 13 positions match TRBD2. Germline-derived CDR1 and CDR2 are SGHAT and FQNNGV. This CDR3 has 16 amino acids. The trim removed 1 base at V and 4 bases at J, leaving 4 bases unmatched. The CDR3 nucleotides read TGTGCCAGCAGCTTAGGGACTAGCGGGAGTGGGTACGAGCAGTACTTC. As protein: CASSLGTSGSGYEQYF. The entire variable domain, with the rest obtained from reference TRBV11-2 and TRBJ2-7, is as follows: EAGVAQSPRYKIIEKRQSVAFWCNPISGHATLYWYQQILGQGPKLLIQFQNNGVVDDSQLPKDRFSAERLKGVDSTLKIQPAKLEDSAVYLCASSLGTSGSGYEQYFGPGTRLTVT.

The V gene is TRBV10-2, the J gene TRBJ1-2; D possibly corresponds to TRBD1 (5 bases). The V gene's germline CDR1 is WSHSY and CDR2 SAAADI. V was trimmed by 7 bases and J by 6 bases, leaving 21 bases between them. The CDR3 spans 15 residues. The CDR3 sequence is CASTPRGTNYNGYTF. The CDR3 region has the DNA TGCGCCAGCACCCCACGGGGGACCAATTATAATGGCTACACCTTC.

This chain uses TRBV9 with TRBJ2-7, with 13 bases matching TRBD2. The CDR3 is made up of 16 amino acids. The V gene end was trimmed by 4 bases and the J gene end by 1 base; junction bases not matched to a gene: 5. Germline V gene data show CDR1 as SGDLS and CDR2 as YYNGEE. CDR3 nucleotide sequence: TGTGCCAGCAGCCCCCGGACTAGCGGGAGATCCTACGAGCAGTACTTC. Its protein product is CASSPRTSGRSYEQYF.

The genes are TRBV18 and TRBJ1-5; 11 bases align to TRBD1. This CDR3 has 15 amino acids. The germline V gene encodes CDR1 KGHSH and CDR2 LQKENI. V trimming: 3 bases; J trimming: 6 bases; junction bases outside the gene matches: 4. The CDR3 protein is CASSPPGQGGQPQHF. The CDR3 nucleotides read TGTGCCAGCTCACCTCCGGGACAGGGGGGTCAGCCCCAGCATTTT. Full variable domain (remainder filled in from reference TRBV18 and TRBJ1-5): NAGVMQNPRHLVRRRGQEARLRCSPMKGHSHVYWYRQLPEEGLKFMVYLQKENIIDESGMPKERFSAEFPKEGPSILRIQQVVRGDSAAYFCASSPPGQGGQPQHFGDGTRLSIL.

The rearrangement joins TRBV29-1 to TRBJ1-4, with D possibly being TRBD1 (5 bases). The V gene lost 7 bases and the J gene lost 8 bases, with 17 bases spanning the gap. Germline-derived CDR1 and CDR2 are SQVTM and ANQGSEA. The CDR3 is 13 residues long. CDR3 sequence reads: CSGLRAEEEKLFF. As DNA, the CDR3 is TGCAGCGGCCTCAGGGCCGAGGAGGAAAAACTGTTTTTT. Using reference TRBV29-1 and TRBJ1-4 for the parts outside the CDR3, the full variable domain is SAVISQKPSRDICQRGTSLTIQCQVDSQVTMMFWYRQQPGQSLTLIATANQGSEATYESGFVIDKFPISRPNLTFSTLTVSNMSPEDSSIYLCSGLRAEEEKLFFGSGTQLSVL.

This rearrangement joins TRBV7-9 to TRBJ1-2, with D unresolved. The CDR3 is 11 residues long. The V end lost 5 bases, the J end lost 2 bases, and 3 bases lay between the germline ends. In germline, CDR1 is SEHNR, CDR2 FQNEAQ (reference sequence). CDR3 protein: CASSLNYGYTF. The CDR3 DNA is TGTGCCAGCAGCCTGAACTATGGCTACACCTTC.